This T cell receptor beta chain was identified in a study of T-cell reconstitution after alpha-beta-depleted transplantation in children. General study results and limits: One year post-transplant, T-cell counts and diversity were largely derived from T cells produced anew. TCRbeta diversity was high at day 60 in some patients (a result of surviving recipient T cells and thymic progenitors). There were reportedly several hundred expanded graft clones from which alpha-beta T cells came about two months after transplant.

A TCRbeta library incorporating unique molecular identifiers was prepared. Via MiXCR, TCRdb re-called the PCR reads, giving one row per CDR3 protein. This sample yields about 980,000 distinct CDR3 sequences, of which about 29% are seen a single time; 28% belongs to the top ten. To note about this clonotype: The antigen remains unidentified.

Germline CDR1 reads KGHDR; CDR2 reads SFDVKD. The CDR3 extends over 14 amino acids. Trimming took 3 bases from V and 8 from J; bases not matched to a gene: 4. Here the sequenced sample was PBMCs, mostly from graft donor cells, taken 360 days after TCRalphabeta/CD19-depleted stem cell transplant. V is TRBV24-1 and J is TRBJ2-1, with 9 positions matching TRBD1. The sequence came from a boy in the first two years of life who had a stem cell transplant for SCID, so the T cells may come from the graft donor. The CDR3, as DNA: TGTGCCACCAGTGATCCGGGACAGGGTGATGAGCAGTTCTTC. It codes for CATSDPGQGDEQFF.